Included here is one TCR beta chain sequence, with context. Generated by immunoSEQ multiplex PCR, the TCRdb table keeps only in-frame clones and is missing some. The sample lists about 52,000 clones; approximately 86% were seen once. This record comes from a study of T cells in localized non-small cell lung cancer. Losses at the gene ends were 2 bases for V and 2 bases for J; bases not matched to a gene: 3. The CDR3 is 14 residues long. The V gene's germline CDR1 is MNHEY and CDR2 SVGAGI. Source: PBMCs, taken before any cancer treatment. This chain joins TRBV6-5 and TRBJ2-7, with 7 bases matching TRBD2. This sequence was found in a female donor with stage II lung adenocarcinoma. CDR3 sequence reads: CASSYQSGAYEQYF. The CDR3 nucleotides read TGTGCCAGCAGTTACCAAAGCGGGGCCTACGAGCAGTACTTC.